This paragraph reports one T cell receptor (beta chain). The data were taken from a study of blood T cell repertoires in COVID-19. Whole-study context: Both acute and convalescent COVID-19 samples were obtained from the United States, Italy and Spain. The cDNA or gDNA used as material had been derived from T cells, B-cell-depleted T cells, or PBMCs.

Assignments of participants to cohorts depended upon their own reported clinical history. Recovered Cohort 3 donors showed two negative PCRs, clearance, or symptom resolution. Using immunoSEQ multiplex PCR, the repertoire was profiled, and TCRdb retains in-frame clones only, with some absent. The sample contains approximately 170,000 clones, 84% of which appear only once. CDR3 length equals 13 residues. The germline V and J ends were trimmed by 3 bases and 4 bases, with 7 bases remaining between them. The rearrangement uses TRBV12-3 or TRBV12-4 and TRBJ1-5; D may be TRBD1 (5 bases). Sequenced material: PBMCs or T cells enriched from blood (not recorded which). This TCR was recovered from a woman aged 50 to 60 who had recovered from COVID-19. CDR3 sequence: CASSFKGNQPQHF. CDR3 in DNA: TGTGCCAGCAGTTTTAAGGGGAATCAGCCCCAGCATTTT.